These 10 T cell receptor beta chains share one sample of origin, sequenced in a study of technical replicates of blood from a few donors. Produced via immunoSEQ multiplex PCR; TCRdb's table is partial and in-frame only. The sample includes more than 65,000 clones, roughly 94% of them seen just once. Sequenced sample: T cells isolated from PBMCs. Receptor source: a human donor in good health.

The J gene is TRBJ2-7, the V gene TRBV5-6, with 7 bases identical to TRBD2. Germline CDR1 and CDR2: SGHDT and YYEEEE. The CDR3 is 14 residues long. The trim removed 0 bases at V and 0 bases at J, leaving 0 bases unmatched. The chain's CDR3 is CASSLGDYSYEQYF. The CDR3 region has the DNA TGTGCCAGCAGCTTGGGGGACTACTCCTACGAGCAGTACTTC.

The chain is built from TRBV25-1 and TRBJ1-1; 7 nucleotides agree with TRBD1. Germline CDR1 reads MGHDK; CDR2 reads SYGVNS. The CDR3 spans 15 residues. The ends lost 3 bases at V and 2 bases at J; junction bases unmatched: 6. The CDR3 spells CASSDRQGLNTEAFF. The CDR3 DNA sequence: TGTGCCAGCAGTGACCGACAGGGCCTTAACACTGAAGCTTTCTTT. Based on the CDR3 plus reference TRBV25-1 and TRBJ1-1, the full variable domain is EADIYQTPRYLVIGTGKKITLECSQTMGHDKMYWYQQDPGMELHLIHYSYGVNSTEKGDLSSESTVSRIRTEHFPLTLESARPSHTSQYLCASSDRQGLNTEAFFGQGTRLTVV.

The J gene is TRBJ1-3, the V gene TRBV4-1; no clear D gene. Germline loops: CDR1 MGHRA, CDR2 YSYEKL. CDR3 length: 17 amino acids. The V end lost 3 bases, the J end lost 0 bases, and 15 bases lay between the germline ends. CDR3: CASSHPSRLSSGNTIYF. CDR3 bases: TGCGCCAGCAGCCATCCGAGTCGGTTGAGCTCTGGAAACACCATATATTTT.

CDR3 amino acids: CASTLQVIETQYF. The CDR3 bases are TGTGCCAGCACCCTCCAGGTTATAGAGACCCAGTACTTC. This chain uses TRBV6-1 with TRBJ2-5; D remains ambiguous. Trimming cost V 7 bases and J 4 bases, with 13 bases left between them. CDR1 and CDR2 from the germline V gene are MNHNS and SASEGT. This CDR3 spans 13 amino acids.

The rearrangement links TRBV6-5 to TRBJ2-1, with 11 nucleotides matching TRBD2. The CDR3 is 16 amino acids. The trim removed 0 bases at V and 5 bases at J, leaving 3 bases unmatched. In germline, CDR1 is MNHEY, CDR2 SVGAGI. The CDR3 region has the DNA TGTGCCAGCAGTTACTCTCAACTAGCGGGAGACAATGAGCAGTTCTTC. Translating gives CASSYSQLAGDNEQFF.

This clone was seen only once. This rearrangement joins TRBV5-1 to TRBJ1-3, with D unresolved. The germline V gene encodes CDR1 SGHRS and CDR2 YFSETQ. Trimming took off 5 bases at V and 4 bases at J, with 16 bases between the two ends. This CDR3 spans 15 amino acids. The CDR3 DNA is TGCGCCAGCAGGAACGAATTAGGGAGGGGAAACACCATATATTTT. Translating it yields CASRNELGRGNTIYF. Together with reference TRBV5-1 and TRBJ1-3, the CDR3 gives the full variable domain: KAGVTQTPRYLIKTRGQQVTLSCSPISGHRSVSWYQQTPGQGLQFLFEYFSETQRNKGNFPGRFSGRQFSNSRSEMNVSTLELGDSALYLCASRNELGRGNTIYFGEGSWLTVV.

The rearrangement joins TRBV19 to TRBJ2-7; 7 bases agree with TRBD2. This CDR3 region has 15 residues. Germline V gives CDR1 LNHDA, CDR2 SQIVND (reference sequence). Trimming removed 5 bases from V and 7 bases from J; junction bases left unmatched: 14. The chain's CDR3 is CASSLSVGGPEEQYF. For the CDR3, the DNA is TGTGCCAGTAGTCTTTCCGTGGGAGGGCCTGAGGAGCAGTACTTC.

This chain joins TRBV27 and TRBJ1-2, with unresolved D. V lost 0 bases and J 6 bases, leaving 8 bases between the germline ends. This CDR3 has 13 residues. Germline lookup yields CDR1 MNHEY and CDR2 SMNVEV (reference sequence). CDR3 DNA: TGTGCCAGCAGTTTATCTTCCGGGAATGGCTACACCTTC. Translating gives CASSLSSGNGYTF.

The chain employs TRBV30 and TRBJ2-5; 7 positions agree with TRBD2. There are 14 residues in the CDR3. From germline, CDR1 is GTSNPN and CDR2 SVGIG (reference sequence). The V gene end was trimmed by 3 bases and the J gene end by 7 bases; junction bases not matched to a gene: 11. The CDR3 DNA reads as TGTGCCTGGAGCGCGGAGCGGGGCGCAGGGACCCAGTACTTC. The encoded protein is CAWSAERGAGTQYF.

The chain links TRBV29-1 to TRBJ2-2; 8 nucleotides agree with TRBD1. Germline V lookup: CDR1 SQVTM, CDR2 ANQGSEA. V shed 3 bases and J 5 bases; nucleotides not matched to a gene: 2. The CDR3 has 13 amino acids. The CDR3 protein is CSVDRGHTGELFF. DNA for the CDR3: TGCAGCGTTGACAGGGGGCATACCGGGGAGCTGTTTTTT.